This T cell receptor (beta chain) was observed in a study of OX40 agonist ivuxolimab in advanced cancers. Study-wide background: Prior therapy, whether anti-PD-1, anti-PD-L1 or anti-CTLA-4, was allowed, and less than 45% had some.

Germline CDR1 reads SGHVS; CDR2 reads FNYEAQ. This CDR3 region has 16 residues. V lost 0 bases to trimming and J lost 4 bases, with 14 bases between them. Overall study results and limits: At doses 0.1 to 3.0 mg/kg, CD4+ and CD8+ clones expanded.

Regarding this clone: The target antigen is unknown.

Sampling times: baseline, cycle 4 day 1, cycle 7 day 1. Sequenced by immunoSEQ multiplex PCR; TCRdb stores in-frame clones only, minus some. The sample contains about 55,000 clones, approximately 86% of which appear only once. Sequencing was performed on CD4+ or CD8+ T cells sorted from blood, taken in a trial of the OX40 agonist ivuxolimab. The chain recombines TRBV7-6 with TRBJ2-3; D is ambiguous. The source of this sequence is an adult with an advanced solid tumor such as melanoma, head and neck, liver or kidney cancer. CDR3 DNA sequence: TGTGCCAGCAGCTTAGCAGCACTCTCAGTGGCAGATACGCAGTATTTT. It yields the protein CASSLAALSVADTQYF.